Listed below are T cell receptor beta chains from one sample, sequenced in a study of type 1 regulatory T cells. Antigens of these TCRs are unknown. TCRdb re-called the reads with MiXCR, one entry per CDR3 protein. Found here are tens of thousands of distinct CDR3 sequences, roughly two thirds of them singletons; the top ten hold about 14%. Sequenced: cultured T cells, either the whole culture or a sorted T cell fraction (not recorded which). Receptor source: a human donor in good health. The CDR3 runs from the conserved cysteine through the conserved F or W. D genes are given only for firm matches. Expanded clones get a size class; other rows say once, few or many, or leave the size out.

abundance	v_gene	j_gene	d_gene	CDR3aa	CDR3nt
once	TRBV4-2	TRBJ2-1	.	CASSQDPSLNEQFF	TGTGCCAGCAGCCAAGATCCCTCACTCAATGAGCAGTTCTTC
.	TRBV27	TRBJ1-5	.	CASSLWGHNQPQHF	TGTGCCAGCAGTTTATGGGGTCACAATCAGCCCCAGCATTTT
medium-sized	TRBV12-3/TRBV12-4	TRBJ1-1	.	CASRKSGVLDTEAFF	TGTGCCAGCAGGAAGTCCGGGGTTTTGGACACTGAAGCTTTCTTT
few	TRBV28	TRBJ1-5	.	CASSLGRRNQPQHF	TGTGCCAGCAGTTTAGGGCGGCGGAATCAGCCCCAGCATTTT
once	TRBV20-1	TRBJ2-7	.	CSARETLAEEYF	TGCAGTGCTAGAGAGACCCTAGCCGAGGAGTACTTC
.	TRBV9	TRBJ1-1	.	CASSVDGGRGTEAFF	TGTGCCAGCAGCGTAGACGGGGGGAGAGGGACTGAAGCTTTCTTT
.	TRBV20-1	TRBJ2-5	.	CSARDQETQYF	TGCAGTGCTAGGGACCAAGAGACCCAGTACTTC
.	TRBV5-8	TRBJ2-1	TRBD1	CASSTSDRGREQFF	TGTGCCAGCAGCACGTCCGACAGGGGACGCGAGCAGTTCTTC
medium-sized	TRBV4-3	TRBJ2-1	.	CASSQDTGNSYNEQFF	TGCGCCAGCAGCCAAGATACTGGGAACTCCTACAATGAGCAGTTCTTC
.	TRBV3-1	TRBJ2-5	.	CASSQGHQETQYF	TGTGCCAGCAGCCAAGGACACCAAGAGACCCAGTACTTC
.	TRBV27	TRBJ2-3	TRBD1	CASSLFRGHTQYF	TGTGCCAGCAGTTTATTTAGGGGGCATACGCAGTATTTT
few	TRBV2	TRBJ2-3	TRBD2	CASSEALLAGGRDTQYF	TGTGCCAGCAGTGAAGCCCTCCTAGCGGGGGGGAGAGATACGCAGTATTTT
.	TRBV19	TRBJ1-1	.	CASSKGGKAQNTEAFF	TGTGCCAGTAGTAAAGGGGGAAAAGCCCAAAACACTGAAGCTTTCTTT
.	TRBV20-1	TRBJ1-1	.	CSAEQGGRAEAFF	TGCAGTGCGGAACAGGGCGGGCGGGCTGAAGCTTTCTTT
.	TRBV7-9	TRBJ2-7	TRBD1	CASSLANRGQYEQYF	TGTGCCAGCAGCTTAGCGAACAGGGGACAGTACGAGCAGTACTTC
.	TRBV18	TRBJ2-7	.	CASSPQTGTISYEQYF	TGTGCCAGCTCACCACAAACCGGGACAATCTCCTACGAGCAGTACTTC
.	TRBV6-1	TRBJ1-2	TRBD1	CASSEGQNYGYTF	TGTGCCAGCAGTGAGGGACAGAACTATGGCTACACCTTC
.	TRBV5-5	TRBJ2-3	.	CASSFSMGSLLDTQYF	TGTGCCAGCAGCTTCAGCATGGGGTCCCTATTAGATACGCAGTATTTT
few	TRBV7-9	TRBJ2-7	.	CASSYEAYEQYF	TGTGCCAGCAGCTACGAGGCCTACGAGCAGTACTTC
.	TRBV29-1	TRBJ2-2	TRBD1	CSAQGQGGGELFF	TGCAGCGCCCAGGGACAGGGCGGCGGGGAGCTGTTTTTT
.	TRBV15	TRBJ2-5	.	CAMGRADQETQYF	TGTGCCATGGGGCGGGCGGATCAAGAGACCCAGTACTTC
.	TRBV29-1	TRBJ2-7	.	CSVGQGGGTYHYEQYF	TGCAGCGTTGGTCAAGGGGGGGGGACATACCACTACGAGCAGTACTTC
few	TRBV6-6	TRBJ2-3	TRBD2	CAGHRGGRGDTQYF	TGTGCCGGGCATCGGGGGGGCCGAGGAGATACGCAGTATTTT
few	TRBV4-1	TRBJ1-5	.	CASSQTGFLYSNQPQHF	TGCGCCAGCAGCCAAACAGGGTTCCTCTATAGCAATCAGCCCCAGCATTTT
.	TRBV5-1	TRBJ2-7	TRBD2	CASSYRTSGGPKEQYF	TGCGCCAGCAGCTACCGGACTAGCGGGGGTCCTAAGGAGCAGTACTTC
.	TRBV6-5	TRBJ1-5	TRBD1	CASRPGQGVGNQPQHF	TGTGCCAGCAGACCGGGACAGGGGGTCGGCAATCAGCCCCAGCATTTT